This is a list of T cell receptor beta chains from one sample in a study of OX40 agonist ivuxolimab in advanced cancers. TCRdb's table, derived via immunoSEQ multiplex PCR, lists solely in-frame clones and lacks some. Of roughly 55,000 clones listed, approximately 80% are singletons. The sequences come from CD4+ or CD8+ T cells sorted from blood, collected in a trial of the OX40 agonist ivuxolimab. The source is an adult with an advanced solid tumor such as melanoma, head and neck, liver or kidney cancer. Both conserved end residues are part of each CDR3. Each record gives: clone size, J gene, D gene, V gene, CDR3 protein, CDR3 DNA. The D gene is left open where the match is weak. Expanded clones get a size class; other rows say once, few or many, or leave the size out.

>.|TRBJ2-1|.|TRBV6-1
CASLRVYGSNEQFF
TGTGCCAGCCTGAGGGTGTATGGGAGCAATGAGCAGTTCTTC
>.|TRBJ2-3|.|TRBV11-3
CASSLGPPTDTQYF
TGTGCCAGCAGCTTAGGCCCCCCCACAGATACGCAGTATTTT
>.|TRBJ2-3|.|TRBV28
CASRFDPTDTQYF
TGTGCCAGCAGGTTCGACCCCACAGATACGCAGTATTTT
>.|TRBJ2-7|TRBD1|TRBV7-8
CASSLAVGGQGEQYF
TGTGCCAGCAGCTTAGCGGTCGGCGGACAGGGCGAGCAGTACTTC
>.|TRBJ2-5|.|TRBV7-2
CASSLVGETQYF
TGTGCCAGCAGCTTAGTCGGGGAGACCCAGTACTTC
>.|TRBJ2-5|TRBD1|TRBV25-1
CASSGDRGIGQETQYF
TGTGCCAGCAGTGGAGACAGGGGAATTGGCCAAGAGACCCAGTACTTC
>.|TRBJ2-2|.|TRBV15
CATSRGPPGELFF
TGTGCCACCAGCAGAGGACCTCCCGGGGAGCTGTTTTTT
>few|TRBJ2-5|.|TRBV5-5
CASSLEGVGTQYF
TGTGCCAGCAGCTTGGAAGGGGTTGGGACCCAGTACTTC
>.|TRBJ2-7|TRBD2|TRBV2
CASRGLAGVYEQYF
TGTGCCAGCAGGGGTCTAGCGGGAGTCTACGAGCAGTACTTC
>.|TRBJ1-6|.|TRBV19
CASMSMSSYNSPLHF
TGTGCCAGTATGTCCATGAGCTCCTATAATTCACCCCTCCACTTT
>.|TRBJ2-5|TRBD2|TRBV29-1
CSVAGGEWETQYF
TGCAGCGTCGCGGGGGGAGAATGGGAGACCCAGTACTTC
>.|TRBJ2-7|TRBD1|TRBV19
CASSMGQGASYEQYF
TGTGCCAGTAGTATGGGGCAGGGGGCGTCCTACGAGCAGTACTTC
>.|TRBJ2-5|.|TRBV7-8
CASSSVSQGTQYF
TGTGCCAGCAGTAGCGTTAGCCAAGGGACCCAGTACTTC
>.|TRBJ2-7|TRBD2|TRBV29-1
CSVGGRGGEQYF
TGCAGCGTTGGGGGGCGGGGGGGCGAGCAGTACTTC
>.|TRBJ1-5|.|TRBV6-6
CASGGRRVNQPQHF
TGTGCCAGCGGGGGTCGAAGGGTGAATCAGCCCCAGCATTTT
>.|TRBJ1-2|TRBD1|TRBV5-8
CASSQDRVTPGYTF
TGTGCCAGCAGCCAGGACAGGGTAACTCCCGGCTACACCTTC
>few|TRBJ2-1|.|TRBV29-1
CSVEHTRASNEQFF
TGCAGCGTTGAGCACACCAGGGCGTCCAATGAGCAGTTCTTC
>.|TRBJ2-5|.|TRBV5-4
CASSSYHTGRETQYF
TGTGCCAGCAGCTCCTATCACACAGGGAGGGAGACCCAGTACTTC
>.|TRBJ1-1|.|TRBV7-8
CASSLKLGTEAFF
TGTGCCAGCAGCTTGAAGCTGGGCACTGAAGCTTTCTTT
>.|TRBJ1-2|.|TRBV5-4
CASSPRGGQGFYGYTF
TGTGCCAGCAGCCCCCGTGGGGGGCAAGGTTTCTATGGCTACACCTTC
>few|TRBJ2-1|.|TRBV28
CASSLWGTASGPYYNEQFF
TGTGCCAGCAGTTTATGGGGTACGGCCTCAGGGCCATACTACAATGAGCAGTTCTTC
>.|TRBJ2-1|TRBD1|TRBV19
CASSTGTGRTTYNEQFF
TGTGCCAGTAGTACCGGGACAGGGAGGACGACCTACAATGAGCAGTTCTTC
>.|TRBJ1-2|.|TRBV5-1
CASSLAGFSGYTF
TGCGCCAGCAGCTTGGCAGGGTTTAGCGGCTACACCTTC
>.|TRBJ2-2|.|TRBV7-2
CASSLTSGANTGELFF
TGTGCCAGCAGCCTCACTTCCGGGGCGAACACCGGGGAGCTGTTTTTT
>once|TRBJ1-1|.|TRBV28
CASITPGQTEAFF
TGTGCCAGCATAACTCCAGGACAGACTGAAGCTTTCTTT
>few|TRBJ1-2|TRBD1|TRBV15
CATSHPGQAKYGYTF
TGTGCCACCAGTCATCCGGGACAGGCAAAATATGGCTACACCTTC
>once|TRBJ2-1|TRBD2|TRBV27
CASSLGFGRAMDEQFF
TGTGCCAGCAGTTTAGGTTTCGGGAGGGCCATGGATGAGCAGTTCTTC
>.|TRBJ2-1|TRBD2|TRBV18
CASSPPGSGGAREQFF
TGTGCCAGCTCACCACCGGGTAGCGGGGGGGCACGTGAGCAGTTCTTC
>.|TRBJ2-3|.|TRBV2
CASTRQGLTDTQYF
TGTGCCAGCACTAGACAGGGACTCACAGATACGCAGTATTTT
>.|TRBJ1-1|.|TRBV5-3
CARSSEDSWNTEAFF
TGTGCCAGAAGCTCTGAGGACAGCTGGAACACTGAAGCTTTCTTT
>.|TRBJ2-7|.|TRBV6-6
CATFAADSYEQYF
TGTGCCACCTTTGCCGCAGACTCCTACGAGCAGTACTTC
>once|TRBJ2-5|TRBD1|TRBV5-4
CASSQDRGTWETQYF
TGCGCCAGCAGCCAAGACAGGGGGACGTGGGAGACCCAGTACTTC
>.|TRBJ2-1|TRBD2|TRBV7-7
CASSLVAGGVYNEQFF
TGTGCCAGCAGCTTAGTAGCGGGGGGCGTCTACAATGAGCAGTTCTTC
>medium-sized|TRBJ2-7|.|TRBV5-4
CASSLGSSYEQYF
TGTGCCAGCAGCTTGGGCAGTTCCTACGAGCAGTACTTC
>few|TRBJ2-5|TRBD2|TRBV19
CASSKTSGQETQYF
TGTGCCAGTAGTAAGACTAGCGGGCAAGAGACCCAGTACTTC
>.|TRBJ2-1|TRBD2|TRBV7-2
CASDGLAGGKEQFF
TGTGCCAGCGACGGACTAGCGGGTGGTAAGGAGCAGTTCTTC
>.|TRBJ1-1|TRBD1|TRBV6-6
CASNKQGSTEAFF
TGTGCCAGCAATAAACAGGGGTCCACTGAAGCTTTCTTT
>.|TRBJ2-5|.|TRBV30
CAWSVGPLETQYF
TGTGCCTGGAGTGTTGGGCCTTTAGAGACCCAGTACTTC
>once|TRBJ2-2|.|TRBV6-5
CASSYGSPNTGELFF
TGTGCCAGCAGTTACGGGAGTCCGAACACCGGGGAGCTGTTTTTT
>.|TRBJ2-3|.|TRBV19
CASSARRAVDTQYF
TGTGCCAGTAGTGCTCGGAGGGCCGTAGATACGCAGTATTTT
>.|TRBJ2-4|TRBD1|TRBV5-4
CASSLVRGQGKVIQYF
TGTGCCAGCAGCTTGGTTCGCGGACAGGGTAAGGTCATTCAGTACTTC
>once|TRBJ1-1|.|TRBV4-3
CASSQRAKANTEAFF
TGCGCCAGCAGCCAGAGGGCCAAAGCTAACACTGAAGCTTTCTTT
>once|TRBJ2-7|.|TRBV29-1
CSVVGRTTYEQYF
TGCAGCGTTGTTGGCAGGACAACCTACGAGCAGTACTTC
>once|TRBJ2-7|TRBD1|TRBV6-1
CASTPDRGQSYEQYF
TGTGCCAGCACCCCCGACAGGGGGCAGTCCTACGAGCAGTACTTC
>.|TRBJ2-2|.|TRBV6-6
CASSYRASGELFF
TGTGCCAGCAGTTATAGGGCATCCGGGGAGCTGTTTTTT
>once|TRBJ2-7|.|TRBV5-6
CASSLLGQSLRNEQYF
TGTGCCAGCAGCTTGCTAGGACAGAGCCTAAGGAACGAGCAGTACTTC